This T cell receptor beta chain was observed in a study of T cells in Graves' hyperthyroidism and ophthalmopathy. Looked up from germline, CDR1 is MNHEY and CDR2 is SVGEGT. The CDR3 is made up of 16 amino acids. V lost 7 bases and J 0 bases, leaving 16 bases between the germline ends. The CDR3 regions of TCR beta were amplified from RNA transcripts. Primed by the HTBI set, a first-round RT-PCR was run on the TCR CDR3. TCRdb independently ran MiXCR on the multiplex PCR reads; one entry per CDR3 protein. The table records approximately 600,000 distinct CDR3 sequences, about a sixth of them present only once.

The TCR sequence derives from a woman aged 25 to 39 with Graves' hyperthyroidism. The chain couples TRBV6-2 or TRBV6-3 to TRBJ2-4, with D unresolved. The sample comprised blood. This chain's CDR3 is CASTSTYGVAKNIQYF. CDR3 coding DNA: TGTGCCAGCACCTCAACCTATGGCGTAGCCAAAAACATTCAGTACTTC.